A single sample is the source of the 30 T cell receptor beta chains below, sequenced in a study of blood T cell repertoires in COVID-19. The method was immunoSEQ multiplex PCR; TCRdb's version includes in-frame clones alone and lacks a portion of them. The sample lists 45,000 to 55,000 clones, around 87% occurring once. Material for sequencing was peripheral blood. These TCRs come from a man in his forties or fifties with active COVID-19.

The CDR3 region is CSVADSGLARYNEQFF. The CDR3 DNA reads as TGCAGCGTTGCGGACTCAGGTCTGGCCCGCTACAATGAGCAGTTCTTC. The gene calls are TRBV29-1 and TRBJ2-1; D may be TRBD2 (5 bases). The V end lost 4 bases, the J end lost 3 bases, and 19 bases lay between the germline ends. The CDR3 is made up of 16 amino acids. The germline V gene encodes CDR1 SQVTM and CDR2 ANQGSEA.

J is TRBJ2-1 and V is TRBV4-1; 8 bases are shared with TRBD2. The germline V gene has CDR1 MGHRA and CDR2 YSYEKL. The J segment lost 4 bases and the V segment lost 6 bases, leaving 5 bases of the junction unmatched. The CDR3 loop spans 14 amino acids. As DNA, the CDR3 is TGCGCCAGCAGTCCGAGCGGGAGTTACAATGAGCAGTTCTTC. Amino acid sequence: CASSPSGSYNEQFF.

This sequence joins TRBV6-5 and TRBJ2-7; D possibly corresponds to TRBD2 (5 bases). The CDR3 contains 13 residues. Trimming stripped 6 bases from V and 3 bases from J, with 12 bases between. Germline CDR1 and CDR2: MNHEY and SVGAGI. CDR3 amino acids: CASSRPGYYEQYF. Written as DNA, the CDR3 is TGTGCCAGCAGCCGCCCGGGATACTACGAGCAGTACTTC.

The chain couples TRBV19 to TRBJ2-5, with 12 positions matching TRBD2. The germline V gene has CDR1 LNHDA and CDR2 SQIVND (reference sequence). The CDR3 runs 15 residues. CDR3 in DNA: TGTGCAGAACGACGCGGACTAGCGGGGAGAGAGACCCAGTACTTC. It codes for CAERRGLAGRETQYF.

The table lists this clone with a count of one. This chain joins TRBV15 and TRBJ2-7; 10 positions agree with TRBD1. Trimming removed 1 base from V and 1 base from J; junction bases left unmatched: 10. The CDR3 has 18 amino acids. The germline V gene has CDR1 LNHNV and CDR2 YYDKDF (reference sequence). As DNA, the CDR3 is TGTGCCACCAGCAGAGGGGCCCCCGGACAGGGGGGGTCCTACGAGCAGTACTTC. This gives the protein CATSRGAPGQGGSYEQYF.

The gene calls are TRBV5-4 and TRBJ2-4, with 7 positions matching TRBD1. Germline V gene sequence: CDR1 SGHNT, CDR2 YYREEE (reference sequence). The length of the CDR3 is 14 residues. The ends lost 1 base at V and 4 bases at J; junction bases unmatched: 2. CDR3 amino acids: CASSLRGLKNIQYF. In DNA form, the CDR3 reads TGTGCCAGCAGCTTGAGGGGGCTTAAAAACATTCAGTACTTC.

CDR3 sequence reads: CASSLGGLAGSYEQYF. The CDR3 DNA sequence: TGTGCCAGCAGCTTGGGAGGACTAGCGGGCTCCTACGAGCAGTACTTC. The chain carries TRBV5-4 and TRBJ2-7; 11 bases line up with TRBD2. Germline CDR1 is SGHNT and CDR2 is YYREEE (reference sequence). The CDR3 totals 16 residues. V shed 0 bases and J 0 bases; nucleotides not matched to a gene: 2.

The chain combines TRBV3-1 (or the pseudogene TRBV3-2) with TRBJ2-7; 9 bases line up with TRBD2. Germline CDR1 reads LGHDT; CDR2 reads YNNKEL (reference sequence). The CDR3 spans 15 residues. The V and J ends lost 5 bases and 6 bases, in that order; junction bases with no gene match: 11. In nucleotides, the CDR3 is TGTGCCAGCAGCTCTTTAGCGGGGGCTCTTCTCGAGCAGTACTTC. It yields the protein CASSSLAGALLEQYF.

This sequence joins TRBV3-1 (or the pseudogene TRBV3-2) and TRBJ2-1; TRBD2 is a possible D gene (5 bases). In germline, CDR1 is LGHDT, CDR2 YNNKEL (reference sequence). Trimming cost V 5 bases and J 15 bases, with 23 bases left between them. CDR3 length: 14 residues. The DNA of the CDR3 is TGTGCCAGCAGCGCCAGCGGCACCTCAGGATCCCTGTTCTTC. Translated, it gives CASSASGTSGSLFF.

V and J are TRBV3-1 (or the pseudogene TRBV3-2) and TRBJ2-2; 9 bases align to TRBD1. The CDR3 runs 16 residues. Germline trimming cut 4 bases from V and 3 bases from J; bases unmatched to any gene: 6. The germline V gene has CDR1 LGHDT and CDR2 YNNKEL (reference sequence). The CDR3 loop reads CASSLTGGGHTGELFF. CDR3 DNA sequence: TGTGCCAGCAGCCTCACAGGGGGCGGGCACACCGGGGAGCTGTTTTTT.

This sequence joins TRBV2 and TRBJ1-5, with TRBD1 matching 8 bases. The junction had 9 bases not matched to a gene; V was cut back by 7 bases and J by 7 bases. Germline lookup yields CDR1 SNHLY and CDR2 FYNNEI. This CDR3 has 14 amino acids. CDR3 in amino acids: CASTGGLGRQPQHF. DNA for the CDR3: TGTGCCAGCACAGGGGGCTTGGGCCGCCAGCCCCAGCATTTT. Based on the CDR3 plus reference TRBV2 and TRBJ1-5, the full variable domain is EPEVTQTPSHQVTQMGQEVILRCVPISNHLYFYWYRQILGQKVEFLVSFYNNEISEKSEIFDDQFSVERPDGSNFTLKIRSTKLEDSAMYFCASTGGLGRQPQHFGDGTRLSIL.

V and J are TRBV19 and TRBJ1-5; 9 bases match TRBD1. The CDR3 consists of 15 residues. Germline CDR1 is LNHDA and CDR2 is SQIVND (reference sequence). The V and J ends lost 1 base and 4 bases, in that order; junction bases with no gene match: 2. The CDR3 protein is CASSIAGTGNQPQHF. CDR3 coding DNA: TGTGCCAGTAGTATAGCAGGGACAGGGAATCAGCCCCAGCATTTT.

The V call is TRBV27, the J call TRBJ2-7; TRBD1 agrees at 8 bases. Unmatched junction bases numbered 10, after V lost 8 bases and J lost 4 bases. The V gene's germline CDR1 is MNHEY and CDR2 SMNVEV (reference sequence). The CDR3 covers 14 residues. The CDR3 DNA follows: TGTGCCAGCTCTCGGGCACAGGGGGGTTACGAGCAGTACTTC. This gives the protein CASSRAQGGYEQYF.

The J gene is TRBJ1-2, the V gene TRBV6-6; TRBD1 matches 10 bases. Trimming cost V 6 bases and J 8 bases; bases outside gene matches: 9. This CDR3 comprises 14 residues. Germline V gives CDR1 MNHNY, CDR2 SVGAGI (reference sequence). This CDR3 is CASRQTGGEWGYTF. CDR3 bases: TGTGCCAGCAGGCAGACAGGGGGCGAGTGGGGCTACACCTTC.

The chain has TRBV7-9 and TRBJ2-1, with 12 bases fitting TRBD1. The germline V gene encodes CDR1 SEHNR and CDR2 FQNEAQ (reference sequence). J was trimmed by 2 bases and V by 6 bases; bases with no gene match: 11. The CDR3 runs to 18 residues. The CDR3 spells CASRIGTGGIRTYNEQFF. CDR3 sequence (DNA): TGTGCCAGCAGGATCGGGACAGGGGGCATTCGGACCTACAATGAGCAGTTCTTC.

The V gene is TRBV3-1 (or the pseudogene TRBV3-2), the J gene TRBJ1-1, with 7 bases lining up with TRBD1. Germline CDR1 is LGHDT and CDR2 is YNNKEL (reference sequence). There are 15 residues in the CDR3. The J segment lost 0 bases and the V segment lost 4 bases, leaving 5 bases of the junction unmatched. Here the CDR3 DNA reads TGTGCCAGCAGCCCGATGGACAGGTTGAACACTGAAGCTTTCTTT. Protein product: CASSPMDRLNTEAFF.

The V gene is TRBV28, the J gene TRBJ2-1, with 9 bases fitting TRBD2. J lost 10 bases, V lost 7 bases, and 8 bases had no gene match. CDR1 MDHEN and CDR2 SYDVKM come from the germline V gene. This CDR3 is 13 amino acids long. The CDR3: CASIPSGGHEQFF. CDR3 nucleotides: TGTGCCAGCATACCCAGCGGGGGGCACGAGCAGTTCTTC.

V and J are TRBV27 and TRBJ2-7; the match to TRBD1 covers 9 bases. The CDR3 has 13 residues. Germline trimming cut 2 bases from V and 4 bases from J; bases unmatched to any gene: 0. The germline V gene has CDR1 MNHEY and CDR2 SMNVEV (reference sequence). The CDR3 is CASSLGTGYEQYF. The CDR3 nucleotides are TGTGCCAGCAGTTTAGGGACAGGGTACGAGCAGTACTTC.

J is TRBJ2-5 and V is TRBV5-4; a possible D gene is TRBD1 (6 bases). CDR1 is SGHNT, CDR2 YYREEE, per germline (reference sequence). The CDR3 covers 15 residues. The V and J ends lost 5 bases and 1 base respectively, with 15 bases between them. DNA for the CDR3: TGTGCCAGCAGTGGTGGGGGCCTAGCCCAAGAGACCCAGTACTTC. Translated: CASSGGGLAQETQYF.

The V call is TRBV9, the J call TRBJ2-2; 11 bases fit TRBD2. CDR3 length: 16 residues. CDR1 and CDR2 (germline): SGDLS, YYNGEE. J gave up 4 bases and V 0 bases, and 2 bases lay outside the gene matches. The CDR3 DNA reads TGTGCCAGCAGCGTAGGACTAGCGGGGTCCACCGGGGAGCTGTTTTTT. Its protein product is CASSVGLAGSTGELFF.

The chain uses TRBV4-2 and TRBJ1-2, with 8 bases matching TRBD1. CDR1 and CDR2 (germline): LGHNA, YNFKEQ. CDR3 size: 18 residues. The J segment lost 4 bases and the V segment lost 0 bases, leaving 13 bases of the junction unmatched. The CDR3 loop is CASSQDLTGQGGVYGYTF. The CDR3, as DNA: TGTGCCAGCAGCCAAGACTTAACCGGACAGGGAGGGGTCTATGGCTACACCTTC.

This clone showed up just a few times. This sequence joins TRBV7-9 and TRBJ1-5, with 8 bases fitting TRBD1. CDR3 length equals 15 residues. Looked up from germline, CDR1 is SEHNR and CDR2 is FQNEAQ (reference sequence). Losses at the gene ends were 5 bases for V and 3 bases for J; bases not matched to a gene: 6. The CDR3 region is CASSPLTGDNQPQHF. For the CDR3, the DNA is TGTGCCAGCAGCCCCTTGACAGGGGACAATCAGCCCCAGCATTTT.

The V and J genes are TRBV4-2 and TRBJ1-1; maybe TRBD1 (5 bases). CDR1 is LGHNA and CDR2 is YNFKEQ in the germline V gene. The V end was cut by 4 bases, the J end by 3 bases, with 15 bases between. The CDR3 extends over 15 amino acids. The CDR3 spells CASSRGDLRDTEAFF. The CDR3 DNA sequence: TGTGCCAGCAGCCGAGGGGACTTAAGGGACACTGAAGCTTTCTTT.

The J gene is TRBJ2-5, the V gene TRBV2; D possibly corresponds to TRBD1 (6 bases). Between the trimmed V and J ends, which lost 6 bases and 2 bases, there was a span of 16 bases. Germline-derived CDR1 and CDR2 are SNHLY and FYNNEI. The CDR3 is 15 residues long. CDR3 DNA sequence: TGTGCCAGCAGAGCACTACAGGGAAGGCAAGAGACCCAGTACTTC. Its protein product is CASRALQGRQETQYF.

The genes are TRBV7-2 and TRBJ1-6; 7 bases map to TRBD1. V shed 2 bases and J 7 bases; nucleotides not matched to a gene: 8. Germline values: CDR1 SGHTA, CDR2 FQGNSA. The CDR3 runs 16 residues. The CDR3, as DNA: TGTGCCAGCAGCTTAATGGCACAGGGGAACAATTCACCCCTCCACTTT. Translation gives CASSLMAQGNNSPLHF. Full variable domain (outside the CDR3, taken from reference TRBV7-2 and TRBJ1-6): GAGVSQSPSNKVTEKGKDVELRCDPISGHTALYWYRQSLGQGLEFLIYFQGNSAPDKSGLPSDRFSAERTGGSVSTLTIQRTQQEDSAVYLCASSLMAQGNNSPLHFGNGTRLTVT.

The genes are TRBV6-5 and TRBJ2-7; 7 nucleotides agree with TRBD1. With V trimmed by 6 bases and J by 4 bases, 9 bases remained unmatched. Germline-derived CDR1 and CDR2 are MNHEY and SVGAGI. The CDR3 has 14 amino acids. CDR3 sequence (DNA): TGTGCCAGCAGGACCGGGACAGCCGTTTACGAGCAGTACTTC. Translation: CASRTGTAVYEQYF.

The J gene is TRBJ2-2, the V gene TRBV11-1, with 9 bases identical to TRBD1. Germline CDR1 SGHAT, CDR2 FQDESV (reference sequence). V gave up 4 bases and J gave up 3 bases; unmatched junction bases: 6. The CDR3 has 16 amino acids. The chain's CDR3 is CASSSRDRAYTGELFF. CDR3 DNA: TGTGCCAGCAGCTCCAGGGACAGGGCTTACACCGGGGAGCTGTTTTTT.

This clone was observed a few times. The rearrangement links TRBV14 to TRBJ2-7; a weak D match, TRBD2 (6 bases). CDR3 length: 13 amino acids. Germline loops: CDR1 SGHDN, CDR2 FVKESK. V lost 0 bases to trimming and J lost 6 bases, with 9 bases between them. The CDR3 protein is CASSQDPGGEQYF. CDR3 DNA sequence: TGTGCCAGCAGCCAAGATCCCGGGGGCGAGCAGTACTTC. The full variable domain, with the rest looked up from reference TRBV14 and TRBJ2-7, is EAGVTQFPSHSVIEKGQTVTLRCDPISGHDNLYWYRRVMGKEIKFLLHFVKESKQDESGMPNNRFLAERTGGTYSTLKVQPAELEDSGVYFCASSQDPGGEQYFGPGTRLTVT.

The chain uses TRBV3-1 (or the pseudogene TRBV3-2) and TRBJ2-5; 8 bases agree with TRBD2. V lost 2 bases, J lost 5 bases, and 13 bases stayed unmatched. Germline V lookup: CDR1 LGHDT, CDR2 YNNKEL (reference sequence). The CDR3 length is 17 residues. The CDR3 nucleotides are TGTGCCAGCAGCCAAAGGCATTGGGCGGGAGGTCGGGAGACCCAGTACTTC. It is translated as CASSQRHWAGGRETQYF.

The chain uses TRBV23-1 and TRBJ2-2; 8 nucleotides match TRBD2. TRBV23-1 is filed as an ORF, its function uncertain. The CDR3 length is 15 residues. V dropped 6 bases and J dropped 2; count of bases not matched to a gene: 5. CDR3 residues: CASSPTSGNTGELFF. Here the CDR3 DNA reads TGCGCCAGCAGCCCCACTAGCGGAAACACCGGGGAGCTGTTTTTT.